This T cell receptor (beta chain) comes out of a study of blood T cell repertoires in COVID-19 (TCRdb year 2020). For the wider study: Collaborator samples came from the United States, Italy and Spain and covered acute and convalescent phases of COVID-19. The prospective study material was composed of cDNA or gDNA derived from T cells, B-cell-depleted T cells, or PBMCs. Deeply sampled blood TCRbeta repertoires from subjects exposed to, actively infected with, or recovered from COVID-19 were included in the dataset. A freely available public database, intended as a resource for researchers studying the immune response to SARS-CoV-2, is where the repertoires were released. The samples were drawn from the first 160 participants of the ongoing ImmuneRACE study and from 1,254 subjects provided by 6 global collaborators. A de-identified subject ID, COVID-19 status, age in years and sex were almost always included in the sample metadata. Where available, HLA class I and class II types were taken from metadata supplied by the sample provider and were not determined by assay-based typing.

From cysteine to phenylalanine, the CDR3 is 13 amino acids long. Of the read, only the CDR3 DNA is kept; its 39 bases are in frame from base 1. The germline V end is reduced by 7 bases and the J end by 4 bases; junction bases left unmatched: 2. CDR1 and CDR2, looked up from the germline V gene, are SNHLY and FYNNEI. Study-wide findings and limitations: The amount of clinical and demographic metadata varied by source and participant and was provided uncurated.

Participants in the prospective study were aged roughly 18 to 100 years, lived in more than 20 United States geographic areas, and enrolled through a virtual design. In the prospective study, participants were assigned to cohorts based on the clinical history participants reported in a screening survey and a study questionnaire. In the prospective study, mobile phlebotomists collected whole blood, serum and a nasopharyngeal or oropharyngeal swab from each participant. Additional blood draws and questionnaires over an approximately 2-month period could optionally be provided by prospective study participants. Prospective study blood samples were shipped either frozen or at room temperature before DNA extraction. The immunoSEQ Assay, a bias-controlled multiplex PCR, was used to amplify TCRbeta CDR3 regions from genomic DNA. Turning to the authors' computational methods: The number of nucleated cells in each sample was estimated from the amplification of reference gene primers within the assay. Sequence reads were collapsed and filtered to measure the absolute abundance of every unique TCRbeta CDR3 rearrangement. For each sample, productive Simpson clonality was calculated as the square root of Simpson's diversity index across productive rearrangements. TCRdb took this table from immuneACCESS and kept in-frame rearrangements with V and J called. Such tables lack part of the clones; where checked against another copy, unresolved V genes explain under half of the gap, and the rest is unexplained. The V and J calls and clone size come from that table; D and trimming were worked out from the DNA. A total of more than 200,000 clones appear in this sample, around 92% of them only once. The ten largest clones add up to almost 4% of the sample.

Many counts were recorded for this clone. No antigen is known for it. Nothing much larger sits one base from this clone, and base qualities are not available. This TCR was sampled from a woman aged 30 to 39 with acute COVID-19. The chain is assembled from TRBV2 and TRBJ2-1, and TRBD1 matches 9 of the central bases. Material: PBMCs or T cells enriched from blood (not recorded which). DNA sequence: TGTGCCAGCACCGGACAGGGGTACAATGAGCAGTTCTTC. Its amino acids are CASTGQGYNEQFF.